The subject of this entry is one TCR beta chain. Profiled with immunoSEQ multiplex PCR; TCRdb holds only in-frame clones, not every one. This table holds approximately 76,000 clones, around 84% found once. These data come from a study of T cells in localized non-small cell lung cancer. This CDR3 region has 12 residues. Germline V lookup: CDR1 ENHRY, CDR2 SYGVKD. V was shortened by 3 bases and J by 9 bases, with 11 bases between the two germline ends. The chain recombines TRBV10-3 with TRBJ2-5, with D possibly called TRBD1 or TRBD2 (6 bases each). Sequences were derived from peripheral blood, sampled before any cancer treatment. This TCR was sampled from a female donor over 55 with stage I lung adenocarcinoma. This CDR3 is CAISEGGISQYF. The CDR3 coding sequence is TGTGCCATCAGTGAAGGGGGGATTTCCCAGTACTTC.